This TCR beta chain was observed in a study of beta chain features in type 1 diabetes. This clone showed up just a few times. Its matching antigen is unknown. Expressed TCRB transcripts were sequenced because the isolated RNA had all been reverse transcribed beforehand. The assay was immunoSEQ multiplex PCR, and TCRdb's table has in-frame clones only and misses some. The sample holds roughly 700,000 clones, about an eighth seen once. Study-wide findings and caveats: Within each of all four CD4+ subsets, Type 1 diabetes patients had TCRB CDR3s that were moderately but significantly shorter.

The sample comprised naive CD4+ T cells from blood. The clonotype originates from a young man with type 1 diabetes.

The CDR3 sequence: CASRTLDRDQNEQFF. In DNA, the CDR3 is TGTGCCAGTAGGACTCTCGACAGGGACCAGAATGAGCAGTTCTTC. The chain uses TRBV19 and TRBJ2-1; 7 nucleotides align to TRBD1. V dropped 6 bases and J dropped 7; count of bases not matched to a gene: 12. The CDR3 contains 15 residues. Germline V gene data show CDR1 as LNHDA and CDR2 as SQIVND (reference sequence). Filled out from reference TRBV19 and TRBJ2-1, the complete variable domain reads DGGITQSPKYLFRKEGQNVTLSCEQNLNHDAMYWYRQDPGQGLRLIYYSQIVNDFQKGDIAEGYSVSREKKESFPLTVTSAQKNPTAFYLCASRTLDRDQNEQFFGPGTRLTVL.